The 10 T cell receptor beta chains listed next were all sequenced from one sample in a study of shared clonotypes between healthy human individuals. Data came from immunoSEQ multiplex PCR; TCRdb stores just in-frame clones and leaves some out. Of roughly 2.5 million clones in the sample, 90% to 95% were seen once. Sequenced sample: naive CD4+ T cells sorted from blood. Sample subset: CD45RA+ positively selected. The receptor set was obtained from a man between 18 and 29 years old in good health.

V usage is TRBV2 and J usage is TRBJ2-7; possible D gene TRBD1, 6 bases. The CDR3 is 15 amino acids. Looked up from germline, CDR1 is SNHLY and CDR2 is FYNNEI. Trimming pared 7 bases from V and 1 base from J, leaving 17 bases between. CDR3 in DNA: TGTGCCAGCAATACTCGACAGGCCCTATCCTACGAGCAGTACTTC. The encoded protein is CASNTRQALSYEQYF.

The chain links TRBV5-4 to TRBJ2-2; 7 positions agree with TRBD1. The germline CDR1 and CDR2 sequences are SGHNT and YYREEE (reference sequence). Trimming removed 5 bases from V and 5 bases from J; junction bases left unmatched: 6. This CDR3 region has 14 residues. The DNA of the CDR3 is TGTGCCAGCAGACCGGGACAGCTGACCGGGGAGCTGTTTTTT. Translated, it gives CASRPGQLTGELFF.

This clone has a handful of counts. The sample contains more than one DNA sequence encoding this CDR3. The DNA of the CDR3 is TGCAGCGTTGGGGGACTAGCGGGAGAGACCCAGTACTTC. Translation gives CSVGGLAGETQYF. V usage is TRBV29-1 and J usage is TRBJ2-5, with TRBD2 matching over 12 bases. V trimming: 4 bases; J trimming: 4 bases; junction bases outside the gene matches: 1. The CDR3 has 13 amino acids. Per germline, CDR1 SQVTM and CDR2 ANQGSEA.

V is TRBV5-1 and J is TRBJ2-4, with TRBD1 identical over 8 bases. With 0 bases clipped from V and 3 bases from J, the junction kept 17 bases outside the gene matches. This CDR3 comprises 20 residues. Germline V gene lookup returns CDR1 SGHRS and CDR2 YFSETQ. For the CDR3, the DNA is TGCGCCAGCAGCTTGGTAAGGTTCCAACAGGGGGTTTGTGTCAAAAACATTCAGTACTTC. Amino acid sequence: CASSLVRFQQGVCVKNIQYF.

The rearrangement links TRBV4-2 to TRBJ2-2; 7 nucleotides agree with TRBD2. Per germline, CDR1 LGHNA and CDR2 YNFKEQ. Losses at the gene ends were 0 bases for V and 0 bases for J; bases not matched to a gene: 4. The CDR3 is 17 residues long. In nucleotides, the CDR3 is TGTGCCAGCAGCCAAGACCTCACTAGCGCGAACACCGGGGAGCTGTTTTTT. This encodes CASSQDLTSANTGELFF.

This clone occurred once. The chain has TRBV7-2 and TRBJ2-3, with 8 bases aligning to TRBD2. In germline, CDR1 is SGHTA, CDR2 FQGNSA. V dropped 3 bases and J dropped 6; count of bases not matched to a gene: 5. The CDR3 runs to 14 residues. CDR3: CASSFSGGIDTQYF. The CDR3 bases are TGTGCCAGCAGCTTTTCGGGGGGGATCGATACGCAGTATTTT.

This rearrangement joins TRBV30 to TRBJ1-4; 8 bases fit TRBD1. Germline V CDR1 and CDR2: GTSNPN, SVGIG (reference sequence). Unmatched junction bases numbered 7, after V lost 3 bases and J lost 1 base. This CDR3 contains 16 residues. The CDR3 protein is CAWSGAGGGTNEKLFF. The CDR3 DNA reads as TGTGCCTGGAGCGGAGCAGGGGGCGGAACTAATGAAAAACTGTTTTTT.

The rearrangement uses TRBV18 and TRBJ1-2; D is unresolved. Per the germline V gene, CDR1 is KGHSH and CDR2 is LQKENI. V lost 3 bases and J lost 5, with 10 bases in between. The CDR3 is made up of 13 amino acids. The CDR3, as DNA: TGTGCCAGCTCACCCGCCTGGACGTATGGCTACACCTTC. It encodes CASSPAWTYGYTF. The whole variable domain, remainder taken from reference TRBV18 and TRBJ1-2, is NAGVMQNPRHLVRRRGQEARLRCSPMKGHSHVYWYRQLPEEGLKFMVYLQKENIIDESGMPKERFSAEFPKEGPSILRIQQVVRGDSAAYFCASSPAWTYGYTFGSGTRLTVV.

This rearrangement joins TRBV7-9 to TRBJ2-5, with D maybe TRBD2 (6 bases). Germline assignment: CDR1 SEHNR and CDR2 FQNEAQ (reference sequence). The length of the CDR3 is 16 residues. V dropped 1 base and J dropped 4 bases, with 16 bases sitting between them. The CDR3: CASSLVWRGRLETQYF. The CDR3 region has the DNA TGTGCCAGCAGCTTAGTTTGGCGGGGTAGATTAGAGACCCAGTACTTC.

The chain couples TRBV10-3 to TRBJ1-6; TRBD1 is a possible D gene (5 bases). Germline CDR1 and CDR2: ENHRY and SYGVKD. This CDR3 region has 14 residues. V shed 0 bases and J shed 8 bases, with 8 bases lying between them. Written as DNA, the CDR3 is TGTGCCATCAGTGAGTCAGGGGCGGATTCACCCCTCCACTTT. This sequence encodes CAISESGADSPLHF.